These 30 T cell receptor beta chains share one sample of origin, sequenced in a study of T cells in Graves' hyperthyroidism and ophthalmopathy. Researchers amplified the TCR beta CDR3 regions from RNA transcripts. The HTBI set primed first-round TCR CDR3 RT-PCR. TCRdb re-called the multiplex PCR reads through MiXCR, storing one row per CDR3 protein. The table has approximately 600,000 distinct CDR3 sequences, less than 25% seen once. Sequencing was performed on blood. The receptor set was obtained from a man aged 25 to 40 with Graves' ophthalmopathy.

There are a few counts of this clonotype. The chain employs TRBV6-6 and TRBJ2-5; D is possibly TRBD2 (5 bases). CDR3 length equals 14 residues. Germline loops: CDR1 MNHNY, CDR2 SVGAGI (reference sequence). The ends were cut back, 0 bases at V and 0 bases at J, with 5 bases in the middle. CDR3 amino acids: CASSYSTNQETQYF. CDR3 DNA sequence: TGTGCCAGCAGTTACTCGACTAACCAAGAGACCCAGTACTTC.

This clonotype was picked up a small number of times. This sequence joins TRBV28 and TRBJ2-4; D remains ambiguous. Trimming stripped 3 bases from V and 0 bases from J, with 15 bases between. Germline lookup yields CDR1 MDHEN and CDR2 SYDVKM. The CDR3 consists of 17 residues. CDR3 amino acids: CASSFDKILPAKNIQYF. Written as DNA, the CDR3 is TGTGCCAGCAGTTTTGACAAGATTTTACCAGCCAAAAACATTCAGTACTTC.

This clonotype turned up a few times. The chain recombines TRBV9 with TRBJ1-4, with D tentatively TRBD1 (5 bases). Trimming removed 0 bases at V and 3 bases at J, with 9 bases between. CDR1 SGDLS and CDR2 YYNGEE come from the germline V gene. CDR3 size: 15 residues. The CDR3 is CASSVASGSNEKLFF. As DNA, the CDR3 is TGTGCCAGCAGCGTAGCTTCAGGGTCTAATGAAAAACTGTTTTTT.

This clonotype appeared a few times. The chain couples TRBV20-1 to TRBJ2-1, with 11 bases identical to TRBD2. V shed 1 base, J shed 5 bases, and the junction held 4 bases outside the gene matches. The length of the CDR3 is 15 residues. Germline V lookup: CDR1 DFQATT, CDR2 SNEGSKA (reference sequence). CDR3 sequence: CSARVAGGPNNEQFF. DNA of the CDR3: TGCAGTGCTAGAGTAGCGGGAGGGCCAAACAATGAGCAGTTCTTC.

In the case of this clonotype: This may be a read error, as it is one base from a much larger clone. This chain connects TRBV2 to TRBJ2-2; D might be TRBD1 (5 bases). The V gene lost 11 bases and the J gene lost 2 bases, with 15 bases spanning the gap. The CDR3 spans 14 residues. CDR1 and CDR2 from the germline V gene are SNHLY and FYNNEI. The CDR3 loop reads CAGNVRGNTGELFF. CDR3 sequence (DNA): TGTGCCGGCAACGTAAGGGGAAACACCGGGGAGCTGTTTTTT. The full variable domain, in which reference TRBV2 and TRBJ2-2 provide the parts outside the CDR3, is EPEVTQTPSHQVTQMGQEVILRCVPISNHLYFYWYRQILGQKVEFLVSFYNNEISEKSEIFDDQFSVERPDGSNFTLKIRSTKLEDSAMYFCAGNVRGNTGELFFGEGSRLTVL.

This clonotype has only a few counts. The CDR3 coding sequence is TGTGCCAGCAGACGGGAGACCACCGGGGAGCTGTTTTTT. Protein product: CASRRETTGELFF. The chain carries TRBV11-3 and TRBJ2-2; a possible D gene is TRBD2 (6 bases). V was cut by 6 bases and J by 4 bases, with 9 bases left in between. Germline V gives CDR1 SGHNT, CDR2 YENEEA. There are 13 residues in the CDR3.

This clonotype was found many times. This chain uses TRBV20-1 with TRBJ2-7, with TRBD2 matching over 13 bases. The junction had 7 bases not matched to a gene; V was cut back by 4 bases and J by 4 bases. CDR3 size: 15 residues. CDR1 is DFQATT, CDR2 SNEGSKA, per germline (reference sequence). The CDR3 loop reads CSAKEGLAGVYEQYF. In DNA, the CDR3 is TGCAGTGCTAAAGAAGGACTAGCGGGAGTTTACGAGCAGTACTTC.

Worth noting for this clonotype: A much bigger clone sits one base away, suggesting this may be a read error. The chain recombines TRBV28 with TRBJ2-7; 8 bases map to TRBD2. Unmatched junction bases numbered 14, after V lost 6 bases and J lost 4 bases. From germline, CDR1 is MDHEN and CDR2 SYDVKM. The CDR3 runs to 16 residues. The CDR3 bases are TGTGCCAGCAGCTTGGAGGCCGGGACTAGGTATTACGAGCAGTACTTC. Residues: CASSLEAGTRYYEQYF.

V is TRBV27 and J is TRBJ1-1; TRBD1 aligns across 8 bases. V lost 11 bases, J lost 1 base, and 6 bases stayed unmatched. Germline CDR1 is MNHEY and CDR2 is SMNVEV (reference sequence). CDR3 length: 13 amino acids. Here the CDR3 DNA reads TGTGCCGGGTCAGGGGGCGAGAACACTGAAGCTTTCTTT. This gives the protein CAGSGGENTEAFF.

Comment on this clonotype: Because the CDR3 is missing its conserved closing phenylalanine or tryptophan, this is likely a read error. The chain links TRBV2 to TRBJ2-1; D is undetermined. The CDR3 runs 16 residues. Trimming removed 3 bases from V and 0 bases from J, with 12 bases in between. Germline values: CDR1 SNHLY, CDR2 FYNNEI. CDR3: CASSEGPLSSYNEQFS. The CDR3 DNA is TGTGCCAGCAGTGAGGGTCCTCTGAGCTCCTACAATGAGCAGTTCTCC.

The CDR3 loop reads CASSLNLQGTNEKLFF. DNA of the CDR3: TGCGCCAGCAGCCTAAACCTACAGGGAACTAATGAAAAACTGTTTTTT. The genes are TRBV5-1 and TRBJ1-4; possibly TRBD1 for D (6 bases). The CDR3 loop spans 16 amino acids. With 4 bases removed from V and 1 base from J, the gap between germline ends came to 14 bases. CDR1 and CDR2 from the germline V gene are SGHRS and YFSETQ.

J is TRBJ1-1 and V is TRBV14, with D unresolved. Germline V gives CDR1 SGHDN, CDR2 FVKESK. The CDR3 runs to 12 residues. The ends were cut back, 1 base at V and 7 bases at J, with 7 bases in the middle. For the CDR3, the DNA is TGTGCCAGCAGCCAAGGGGCAAGTGAAGCTTTCTTT. This encodes CASSQGASEAFF.

This clonotype occurred many times. The V and J genes are TRBV30 and TRBJ1-5, with 7 bases fitting TRBD1. Germline CDR1 GTSNPN, CDR2 SVGIG (reference sequence). V trimming: 2 bases; J trimming: 2 bases; junction bases outside the gene matches: 3. The CDR3 consists of 14 residues. Here the CDR3 DNA reads TGTGCCTGGAGTAGGGGGCTGGGCAATCAGCCCCAGCATTTT. It specifies CAWSRGLGNQPQHF.

This clonotype appeared many times. The rearrangement joins TRBV28 to TRBJ2-1; 7 bases are a match to TRBD2. After removal of 3 bases from V and 6 bases from J, the junction contained 5 bases not matched to a gene. Looked up from germline, CDR1 is MDHEN and CDR2 is SYDVKM. This CDR3 region has 14 residues. The CDR3 coding sequence is TGTGCCAGCAGTTTTACGGGAGGAAGCAATGAGCAGTTCTTC. This sequence encodes CASSFTGGSNEQFF.

Turning to this clonotype: A read error may be the cause here, since a much bigger clone is one base away. The chain recombines TRBV7-8 with TRBJ2-7, with a possible D match to TRBD2 (6 bases). Germline V gene lookup returns CDR1 SGHVS and CDR2 FQNEAQ. This CDR3 has 14 amino acids. CDR3: CVSSFRREWYEQYF. CDR3 DNA sequence: TGTGTCAGCAGCTTCAGACGGGAGTGGTACGAGCAGTACTTC. The whole variable domain, filled in from reference TRBV7-8 and TRBJ2-7, reads GAGVSQSPRYKVAKRGQDVALRCDPISGHVSLFWYQQALGQGPEFLTYFQNEAQLDKSGLPSDRFFAERPEGSVSTLKIQRTQQEDSAVYLCVSSFRREWYEQYFGPGTRLTVT.

This clonotype has more than one count but fewer than ten. The chain recombines TRBV28 with TRBJ2-3; no firm D call. CDR3 length equals 13 residues. Per the germline V gene, CDR1 is MDHEN and CDR2 is SYDVKM. V gave up 8 bases and J gave up 3 bases, with 12 bases separating them. CDR3 protein: CASSEYLTDTQYF. In nucleotides, the CDR3 is TGTGCCAGCTCTGAGTACCTAACAGATACGCAGTATTTT.

V gene TRBV7-2 combines with J gene TRBJ1-1; 11 nucleotides align to TRBD1. CDR1 SGHTA and CDR2 FQGNSA come from the germline V gene. V lost 5 bases to trimming and J lost 6 bases; unmatched junction nucleotides: 8. The CDR3 extends over 15 amino acids. The CDR3 loop is CASSPPPGQGAEAFF. The CDR3, as DNA: TGTGCCAGCAGCCCCCCCCCGGGACAGGGGGCTGAAGCTTTCTTT.

This clonotype has only a few counts. The chain recombines TRBV12-3 or TRBV12-4 with TRBJ1-6; TRBD1 matches at 7 bases. The junction had 8 bases not matched to a gene; V was cut back by 5 bases and J by 7 bases. This CDR3 region has 15 residues. This chain's CDR3 is CASSPRQGLNSPLHF. The CDR3 DNA reads TGTGCCAGCAGTCCACGACAGGGACTAAATTCACCCCTCCACTTT.

This chain connects TRBV5-6 to TRBJ1-2; TRBD1 matches at 8 bases. Germline trimming cut 4 bases from V and 4 bases from J; bases unmatched to any gene: 9. This CDR3 has 15 amino acids. Germline values: CDR1 SGHDT, CDR2 YYEEEE. The CDR3 DNA is TGTGCCAGCAGCCTTCCACAGGGGGGTGGCTATGGCTACACCTTC. Residues: CASSLPQGGGYGYTF.

This clonotype was seen only a few times. The CDR3 reads CASRRGQGQGNQPQHF. The CDR3 bases are TGTGCCAGTAGACGAGGACAGGGGCAGGGAAATCAGCCCCAGCATTTT. V usage is TRBV19 and J usage is TRBJ1-5; TRBD1 agrees at 9 bases. Germline V gives CDR1 LNHDA, CDR2 SQIVND (reference sequence). This CDR3 contains 16 residues. Trimming took 6 bases from V and 4 from J; bases not matched to a gene: 10.

The chain employs TRBV29-1 and TRBJ1-1; D remains unclear. Looked up from germline, CDR1 is SQVTM and CDR2 is ANQGSEA. Trimming took off 3 bases at V and 0 bases at J, with 23 bases between the two ends. The CDR3 covers 18 residues. The CDR3 here is CSVDRSSPGTRMNTEAFF. CDR3 nucleotide sequence: TGCAGCGTTGATCGTTCAAGTCCGGGAACACGCATGAACACTGAAGCTTTCTTT.

The chain is built from TRBV20-1 and TRBJ2-4; 11 bases are shared with TRBD2. After removal of 2 bases from V and 14 bases from J, the junction contained 8 bases not matched to a gene. This CDR3 is built from 13 residues. Germline-derived CDR1 and CDR2 are DFQATT and SNEGSKA (reference sequence). The CDR3 bases are TGCAGTGCTAGACCAGACCCGACTAGCGGGAAGTACTTC. It codes for CSARPDPTSGKYF.

The chain carries TRBV10-2 and TRBJ2-1; D may be TRBD1 or TRBD2 (5 bases each). The germline CDR1 and CDR2 sequences are WSHSY and SAAADI. This CDR3 is built from 13 residues. V lost 8 bases, J lost 3 bases, and 11 bases lay in between. The CDR3 DNA is TGCGCCAGCGGGGACCTGAACTACAATGAGCAGTTCTTC. Protein: CASGDLNYNEQFF.

The rearrangement links TRBV20-1 to TRBJ1-5, with 9 bases identical to TRBD1. The CDR3 is made up of 13 amino acids. The ends lost 4 bases at V and 7 bases at J; junction bases unmatched: 5. The germline gives CDR1 DFQATT, CDR2 SNEGSKA (reference sequence). The CDR3 region is CSATGTGRQPQHF. Here the CDR3 DNA reads TGCAGTGCTACCGGGACAGGGAGGCAGCCCCAGCATTTT.

This chain uses TRBV25-1 with TRBJ2-1, with a weak D call TRBD2 (5 bases). Germline lookup yields CDR1 MGHDK and CDR2 SYGVNS. The CDR3 has 15 amino acids. The V end lost 2 bases, the J end lost 3 bases, and 11 bases lay between the germline ends. CDR3 sequence: CASSEEGYFYNEQFF. Written as DNA, the CDR3 is TGTGCCAGCAGTGAAGAGGGCTATTTCTACAATGAGCAGTTCTTC.

In this sample, this clonotype turned up a few times. V is TRBV5-4 and J is TRBJ2-1; a weak D match, TRBD2 (6 bases). Germline V gene lookup returns CDR1 SGHNT and CDR2 YYREEE (reference sequence). The V gene lost 0 bases and the J gene lost 3 bases, with 13 bases spanning the gap. The CDR3 runs 16 residues. The CDR3 sequence: CASSLATSYFYNEQFF. CDR3 sequence (DNA): TGTGCCAGCAGCTTGGCAACTAGCTATTTCTACAATGAGCAGTTCTTC.

Only a few counts were recorded for this clonotype. This sequence joins TRBV5-5 and TRBJ2-7; D perhaps matches TRBD1 (7 bases). The CDR3 consists of 14 residues. V lost 2 bases, J lost 5 bases, and 14 bases lay in between. CDR1 and CDR2 from the germline V gene are SGHKS and YYEKEE (reference sequence). The CDR3 sequence: CASSFEQGTHEQYF. In DNA form, the CDR3 reads TGTGCCAGCAGCTTCGAACAGGGGACTCACGAGCAGTACTTC.

CDR3 region: CASSLGTSGPDTQYF. In nucleotides, the CDR3 is TGTGCCAGCAGCCTGGGGACTAGCGGGCCAGATACGCAGTATTTT. The chain carries TRBV7-9 and TRBJ2-3; 12 bases fit TRBD2. CDR3 length equals 15 residues. Germline CDR1 SEHNR, CDR2 FQNEAQ (reference sequence). V lost 5 bases to trimming and J lost 4 bases; unmatched junction nucleotides: 4.

The chain employs TRBV9 and TRBJ2-1; 9 bases agree with TRBD2. J was trimmed by 4 bases and V by 2 bases; bases with no gene match: 4. The germline gives CDR1 SGDLS, CDR2 YYNGEE. This CDR3 spans 15 amino acids. CDR3 in DNA: TGTGCCAGCAGCGTGACTAGCGGAGAATACAATGAGCAGTTCTTC. Its protein product is CASSVTSGEYNEQFF.

In this sample, this clonotype turned up a few times. J is TRBJ2-3 and V is TRBV29-1; 8 nucleotides line up with TRBD1. Trimming removed 6 bases from V and 1 base from J; junction bases left unmatched: 12. The germline V gene has CDR1 SQVTM and CDR2 ANQGSEA. This CDR3 contains 16 residues. CDR3 sequence (DNA): TGCAGCGTGAACTCCAGGGGGCTTAAGGGCACAGATACGCAGTATTTT. Protein: CSVNSRGLKGTDTQYF.